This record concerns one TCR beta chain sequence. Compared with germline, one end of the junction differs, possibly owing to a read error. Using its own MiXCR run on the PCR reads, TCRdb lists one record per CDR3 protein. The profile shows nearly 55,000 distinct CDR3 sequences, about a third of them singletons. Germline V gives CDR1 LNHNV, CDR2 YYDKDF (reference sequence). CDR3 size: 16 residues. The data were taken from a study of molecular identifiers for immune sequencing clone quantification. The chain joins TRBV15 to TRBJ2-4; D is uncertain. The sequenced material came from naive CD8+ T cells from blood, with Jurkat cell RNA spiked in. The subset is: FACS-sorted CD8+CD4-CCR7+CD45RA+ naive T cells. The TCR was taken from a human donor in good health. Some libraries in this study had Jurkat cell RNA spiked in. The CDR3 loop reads CATSRDPPIAKNIEYF. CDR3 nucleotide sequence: TGTGCCACCAGCAGAGATCCCCCGATAGCCAAAAACATTGAGTACTTC. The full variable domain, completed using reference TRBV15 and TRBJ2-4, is DAMVIQNPRYQVTQFGKPVTLSCSQTLNHNVMYWYQQKSSQAPKLLFHYYDKDFNNEADTPDNFQSRRPNTSFCFLDIRSPGLGDTAMYLCATSRDPPIAKNIEYFGAGTRLSVL.